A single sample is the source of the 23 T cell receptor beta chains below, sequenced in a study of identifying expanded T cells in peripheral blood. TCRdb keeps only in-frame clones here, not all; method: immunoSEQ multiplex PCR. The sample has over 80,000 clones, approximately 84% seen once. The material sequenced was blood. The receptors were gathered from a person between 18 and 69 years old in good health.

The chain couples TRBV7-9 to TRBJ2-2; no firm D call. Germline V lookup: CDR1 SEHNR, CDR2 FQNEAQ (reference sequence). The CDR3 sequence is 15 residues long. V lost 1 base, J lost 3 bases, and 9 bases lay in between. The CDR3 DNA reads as TGTGCCAGCAGCTTAGGTCAAGACTACACCGGGGAGCTGTTTTTT. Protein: CASSLGQDYTGELFF.

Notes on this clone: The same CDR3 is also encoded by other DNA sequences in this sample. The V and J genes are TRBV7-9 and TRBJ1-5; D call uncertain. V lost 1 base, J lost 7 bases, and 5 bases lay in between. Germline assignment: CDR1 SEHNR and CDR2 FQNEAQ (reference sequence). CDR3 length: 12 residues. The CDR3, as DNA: TGTGCCAGCAGCTTAGGGTCCCAGCCCCAGCATTTT. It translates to CASSLGSQPQHF.

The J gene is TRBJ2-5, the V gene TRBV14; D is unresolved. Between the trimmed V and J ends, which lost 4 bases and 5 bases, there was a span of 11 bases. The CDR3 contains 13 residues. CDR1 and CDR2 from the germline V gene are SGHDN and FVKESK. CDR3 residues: CASSLRPRETQYF. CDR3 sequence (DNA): TGTGCCAGCAGCCTACGGCCACGGGAGACCCAGTACTTC.

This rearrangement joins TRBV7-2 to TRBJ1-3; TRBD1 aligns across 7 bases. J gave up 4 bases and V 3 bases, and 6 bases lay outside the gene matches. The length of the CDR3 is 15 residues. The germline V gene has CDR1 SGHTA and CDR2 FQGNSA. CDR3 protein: CASSFKGASGNTIYF. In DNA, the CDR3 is TGTGCCAGCAGCTTCAAGGGGGCGTCCGGAAACACCATATATTTT.

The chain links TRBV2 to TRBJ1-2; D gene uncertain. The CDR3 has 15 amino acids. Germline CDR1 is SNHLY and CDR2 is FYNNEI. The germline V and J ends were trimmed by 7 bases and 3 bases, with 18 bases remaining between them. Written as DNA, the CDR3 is TGTGCCAGCACCTTCGGACTCCAGCCCTACTATGGCTACACCTTC. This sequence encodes CASTFGLQPYYGYTF.

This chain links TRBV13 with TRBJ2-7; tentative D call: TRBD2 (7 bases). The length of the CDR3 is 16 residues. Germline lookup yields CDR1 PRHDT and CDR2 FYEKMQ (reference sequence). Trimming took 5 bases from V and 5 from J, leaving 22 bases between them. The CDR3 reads CASSPNLGGRRDEQYF. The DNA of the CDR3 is TGTGCCAGCAGCCCTAATTTGGGGGGGCGAAGGGACGAGCAGTACTTC.

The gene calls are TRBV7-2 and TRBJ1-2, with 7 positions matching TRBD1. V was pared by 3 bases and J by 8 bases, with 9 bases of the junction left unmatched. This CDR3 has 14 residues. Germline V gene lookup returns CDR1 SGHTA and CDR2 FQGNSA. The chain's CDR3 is CASSFSGTDGGYTF. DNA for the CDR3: TGTGCCAGCAGCTTTTCAGGGACAGACGGGGGCTACACCTTC. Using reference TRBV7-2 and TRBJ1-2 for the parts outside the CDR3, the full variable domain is GAGVSQSPSNKVTEKGKDVELRCDPISGHTALYWYRQSLGQGLEFLIYFQGNSAPDKSGLPSDRFSAERTGGSVSTLTIQRTQQEDSAVYLCASSFSGTDGGYTFGSGTRLTVV.

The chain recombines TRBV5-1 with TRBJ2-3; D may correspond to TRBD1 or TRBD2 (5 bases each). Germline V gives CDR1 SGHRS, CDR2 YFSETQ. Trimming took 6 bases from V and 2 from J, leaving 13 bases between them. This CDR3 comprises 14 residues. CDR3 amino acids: CASNRDGDTDTQYF. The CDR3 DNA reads TGCGCCAGCAATCGGGACGGAGACACAGATACGCAGTATTTT.

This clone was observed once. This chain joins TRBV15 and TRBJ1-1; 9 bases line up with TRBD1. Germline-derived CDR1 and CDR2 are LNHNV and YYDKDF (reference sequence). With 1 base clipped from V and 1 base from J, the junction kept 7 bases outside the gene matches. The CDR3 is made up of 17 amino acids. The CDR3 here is CATSRGRVGQGNTEAFF. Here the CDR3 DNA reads TGTGCCACCAGCAGAGGACGAGTGGGACAGGGGAACACTGAAGCTTTCTTT.

The CDR3 DNA follows: TGCGCCAGCAGCTTTCTAGCGGGGCTCGGGGGATCCTACGAGCAGTACTTC. It specifies CASSFLAGLGGSYEQYF. J is TRBJ2-7 and V is TRBV5-1; the match to TRBD2 covers 9 bases. The CDR3 loop spans 17 amino acids. The germline V gene encodes CDR1 SGHRS and CDR2 YFSETQ. J was trimmed by 1 base and V by 2 bases; bases with no gene match: 10.

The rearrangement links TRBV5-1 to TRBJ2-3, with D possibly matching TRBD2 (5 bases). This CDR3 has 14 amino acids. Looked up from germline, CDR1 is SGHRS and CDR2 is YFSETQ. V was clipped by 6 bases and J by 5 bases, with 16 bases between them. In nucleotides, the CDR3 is TGCGCCAGCATGTGGACTGCTTATGGAGATACGCAGTATTTT. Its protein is CASMWTAYGDTQYF.

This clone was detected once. In nucleotides, the CDR3 is TGTGCCAGCAGTGAATATCCCCCGGATACGCAGTATTTT. This codes for CASSEYPPDTQYF. The chain has TRBV2 and TRBJ2-3; D is unresolved. V lost 2 bases and J 6 bases, leaving 9 bases between the germline ends. From germline, CDR1 is SNHLY and CDR2 FYNNEI. The CDR3 consists of 13 residues.

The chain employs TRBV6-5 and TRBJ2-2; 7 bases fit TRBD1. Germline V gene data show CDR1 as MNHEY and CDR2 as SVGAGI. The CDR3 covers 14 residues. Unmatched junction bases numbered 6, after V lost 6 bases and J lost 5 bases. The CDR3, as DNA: TGTGCCAGCAGGTCCGGACAGGCAACCGGGGAGCTGTTTTTT. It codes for CASRSGQATGELFF.

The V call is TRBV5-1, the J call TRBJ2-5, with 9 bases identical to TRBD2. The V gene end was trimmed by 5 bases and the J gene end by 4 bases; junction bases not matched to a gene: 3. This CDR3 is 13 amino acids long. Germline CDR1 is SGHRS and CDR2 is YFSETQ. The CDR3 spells CASRAGGLETQYF. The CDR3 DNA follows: TGCGCCAGCAGAGCGGGGGGCCTAGAGACCCAGTACTTC.

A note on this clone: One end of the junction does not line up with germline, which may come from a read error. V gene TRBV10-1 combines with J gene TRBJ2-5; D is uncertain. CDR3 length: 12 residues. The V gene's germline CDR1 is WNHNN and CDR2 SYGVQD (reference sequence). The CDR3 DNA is TGCGCCAGCAGTGCGAACCAAGGGACCCAGTACTTC. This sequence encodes CASSANQGTQYF.

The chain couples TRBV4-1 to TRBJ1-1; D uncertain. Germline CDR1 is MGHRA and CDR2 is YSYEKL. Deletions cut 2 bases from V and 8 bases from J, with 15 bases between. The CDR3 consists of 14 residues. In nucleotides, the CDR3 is TGCGCCAGCAGCCAATTGGCTTCGGGAACGGAAGCTTTCTTT. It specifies CASSQLASGTEAFF.

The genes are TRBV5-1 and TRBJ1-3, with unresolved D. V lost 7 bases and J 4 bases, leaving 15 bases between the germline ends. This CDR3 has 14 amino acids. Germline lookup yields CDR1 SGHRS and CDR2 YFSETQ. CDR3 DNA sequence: TGCGCCAGCGGTCGGGGAAGCGGGGGAAACACCATATATTTT. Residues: CASGRGSGGNTIYF.

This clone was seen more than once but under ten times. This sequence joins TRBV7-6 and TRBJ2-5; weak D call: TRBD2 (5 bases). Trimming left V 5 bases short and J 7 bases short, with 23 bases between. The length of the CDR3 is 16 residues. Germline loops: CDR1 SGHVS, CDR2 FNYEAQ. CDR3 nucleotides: TGTGCCAGCAGCCCAACGCGCGGGTTCGCCTTTGGGACCCAGTACTTC. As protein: CASSPTRGFAFGTQYF.

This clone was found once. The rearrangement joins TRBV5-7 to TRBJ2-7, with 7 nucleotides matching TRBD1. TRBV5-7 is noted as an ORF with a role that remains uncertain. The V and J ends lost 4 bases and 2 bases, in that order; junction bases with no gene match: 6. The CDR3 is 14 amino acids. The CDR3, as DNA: TGTGCCAGCAGCCTAGAGACAGGGACCTACGAGCAGTACTTC. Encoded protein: CASSLETGTYEQYF.

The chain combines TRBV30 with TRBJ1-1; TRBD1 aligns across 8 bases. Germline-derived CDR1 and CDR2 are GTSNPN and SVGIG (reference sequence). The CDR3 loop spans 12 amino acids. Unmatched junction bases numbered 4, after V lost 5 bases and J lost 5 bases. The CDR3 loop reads CAWDRGGTEAFF. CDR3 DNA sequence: TGTGCCTGGGACAGGGGTGGTACTGAAGCTTTCTTT.

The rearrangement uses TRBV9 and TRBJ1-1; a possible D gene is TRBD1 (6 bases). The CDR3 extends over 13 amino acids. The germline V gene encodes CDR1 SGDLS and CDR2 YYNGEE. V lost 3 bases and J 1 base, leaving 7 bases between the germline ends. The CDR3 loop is CASSEGGNTEAFF. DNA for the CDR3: TGTGCCAGCAGCGAAGGGGGGAACACTGAAGCTTTCTTT.

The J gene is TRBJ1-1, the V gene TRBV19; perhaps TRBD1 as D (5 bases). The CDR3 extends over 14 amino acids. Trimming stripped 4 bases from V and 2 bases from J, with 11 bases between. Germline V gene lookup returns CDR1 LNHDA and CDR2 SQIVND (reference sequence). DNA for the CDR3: TGTGCCAGTAGTACCCAGGGACGTAACACTGAAGCTTTCTTT. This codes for CASSTQGRNTEAFF.

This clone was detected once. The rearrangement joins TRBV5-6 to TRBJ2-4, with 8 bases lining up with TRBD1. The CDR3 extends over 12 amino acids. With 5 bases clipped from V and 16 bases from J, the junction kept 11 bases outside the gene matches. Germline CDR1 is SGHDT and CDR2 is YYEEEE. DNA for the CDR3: TGTGCCAGCAGTTTAGGAGGGACAGGCGACTACTTC. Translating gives CASSLGGTGDYF.